Listed below are T cell receptor beta chains from one sample, sequenced in a study of shared clonotypes between healthy human individuals. The method was immunoSEQ multiplex PCR; TCRdb's version includes in-frame clones alone and lacks a portion of them. The sample has about 1.1 million clones; around three quarters are singletons. The sequencing input was memory CD4+ T cells from PBMCs. These receptors were obtained from a man aged 18 to 29 in good health. Some clones in this sample may be carry-over from other donors' samples. Each CDR3 is given with its conserved first and last residue. The D gene is left open where the match is weak. Rows may omit the clone size; those that give it use once, few, many or a size class.

size,D,V,J,CDR3
NA,NA,TRBV2,TRBJ2-7,CASSESPSIHEQYF
few,NA,TRBV6-6,TRBJ1-5,CASSYSTNQPQHF
NA,NA,TRBV7-9,TRBJ1-3,CASARGLDGNTIYF
few,NA,TRBV28,TRBJ1-2,CASSPAGVYGYTF
NA,NA,TRBV29-1,TRBJ2-1,CSVEEGASGGGAQFF
NA,TRBD2,TRBV6-5,TRBJ2-5,CASRGGGRVGETQYF
NA,NA,TRBV9,TRBJ2-2,CASSVDLVGPLAGELFF
NA,NA,TRBV7-2,TRBJ1-2,CASSVETRVAGYTF
NA,NA,TRBV7-8,TRBJ2-5,CASSLVLRATLRETQYF
NA,NA,TRBV6-4,TRBJ1-2,CASSDNRYGYTF
NA,TRBD1,TRBV9,TRBJ2-7,CASSPGTGNYEQYF
NA,NA,TRBV7-8,TRBJ1-5,CASSLTAELDQPQHF
NA,NA,TRBV5-1,TRBJ2-7,CASSLGQLREQYF
NA,TRBD1,TRBV30,TRBJ2-7,CAWSVGGYVQYF
NA,NA,TRBV5-1,TRBJ1-4,CASSGGRADYEKLFF
NA,NA,TRBV6-6,TRBJ1-2,CASSLSGGGGGYTF
NA,NA,TRBV7-2,TRBJ2-1,CASSQGGLGLFF
NA,NA,TRBV7-9,TRBJ1-1,CASSHVRPGGNTEAFF
NA,NA,TRBV5-1,TRBJ2-6,CASSLAAGSGANVLTF
NA,NA,TRBV2,TRBJ1-3,CASSWYSGNTIYF
NA,NA,TRBV27,TRBJ1-5,CASSFSGTRVKTSQHF
once,TRBD1,TRBV27,TRBJ1-1,CASIGRDRGNTEAFF
NA,TRBD1,TRBV2,TRBJ2-7,CASSRQGSYEQYF
NA,TRBD1,TRBV11-2,TRBJ2-1,CASSPARDRHNKGYNEQFF
NA,NA,TRBV7-9,TRBJ2-1,CASSRGFAGGPPYNEQFF
NA,TRBD2,TRBV2,TRBJ2-7,CASLKSGRALEQYF
once,TRBD1,TRBV6-1,TRBJ2-7,CASSEGGQIYEQYF
NA,NA,TRBV7-6,TRBJ1-3,CASSLDEGVLSGNTIYF
few,NA,TRBV28,TRBJ1-5,CASSFLGGQPQHF
NA,NA,TRBV6-1,TRBJ1-1,CASSTRTEAFF
NA,TRBD2,TRBV7-9,TRBJ2-7,CASSLGLAGGPEEQYF
once,TRBD2,TRBV6-5,TRBJ2-1,CASSYSRTSLLEQFF
NA,TRBD1,TRBV10-3,TRBJ2-1,CAISGGQISYNEQFF
NA,TRBD2,TRBV6-1,TRBJ2-1,CASRPSGILLEQFF
NA,TRBD2,TRBV11-1,TRBJ2-7,CASSLGTSDKEYF
NA,NA,TRBV7-9,TRBJ2-7,CASSPRTDLWEQYF
NA,NA,TRBV4-3,TRBJ2-3,CASSQVGDTQYF
NA,NA,TRBV30,TRBJ2-2,CAWTLANPGELFF
few,NA,TRBV19,TRBJ1-5,CASSTQVGDHHQPQHF
NA,TRBD2,TRBV12-5,TRBJ2-1,CASGLVLSTTSGRLLNEQFF
NA,TRBD1,TRBV5-1,TRBJ2-7,CASSAGQAMGEQYF